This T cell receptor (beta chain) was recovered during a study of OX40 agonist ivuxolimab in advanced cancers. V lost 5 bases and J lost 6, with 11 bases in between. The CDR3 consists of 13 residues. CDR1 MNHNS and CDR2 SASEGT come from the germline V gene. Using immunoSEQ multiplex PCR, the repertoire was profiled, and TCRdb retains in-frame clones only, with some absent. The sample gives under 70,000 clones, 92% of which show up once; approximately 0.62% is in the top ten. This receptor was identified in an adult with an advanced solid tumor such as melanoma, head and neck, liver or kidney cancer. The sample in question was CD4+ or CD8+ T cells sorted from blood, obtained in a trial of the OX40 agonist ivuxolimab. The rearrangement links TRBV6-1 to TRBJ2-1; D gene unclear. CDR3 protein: CASSSGRGNEQFF. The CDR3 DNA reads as TGTGCCAGCAGTTCCGGCCGAGGCAATGAGCAGTTCTTC.